The 16 T cell receptor beta chains presented below share a single source sample, sequenced in a study of T cell changes during pregnancy in multiple sclerosis. Profiling relied on immunoSEQ multiplex PCR, and the TCRdb table lists in-frame clones only, not all of them. The table records 40,000 to 60,000 clones, about 90% of them present only once. The material sequenced was CD4+ T cells from peripheral blood mononuclear cells, taken after pregnancy. The receptors were sampled from a female donor with multiple sclerosis, enrolled in a pregnancy study.

V gene TRBV7-2 combines with J gene TRBJ2-1; 7 nucleotides align to TRBD2. V was pared by 1 base and J by 7 bases, with 10 bases of the junction left unmatched. The V gene's germline CDR1 is SGHTA and CDR2 FQGNSA. The CDR3 has 16 residues. The DNA for the CDR3 is TGTGCCAGCAGCTTAGGAATGGCTAGCGGTAAGAATGAGCAGTTCTTC. It is translated as CASSLGMASGKNEQFF.

This chain connects TRBV28 to TRBJ2-1, with 10 bases fitting TRBD2. From germline, CDR1 is MDHEN and CDR2 SYDVKM. Germline trimming cut 2 bases from V and 3 bases from J; bases unmatched to any gene: 4. This CDR3 has 16 residues. CDR3 in amino acids: CASSLSSSGSYNEQFF. Here the CDR3 DNA reads TGTGCCAGCAGTTTAAGCTCTAGCGGGAGCTACAATGAGCAGTTCTTC.

This clone came up once. The chain recombines TRBV9 with TRBJ1-1, with D hard to call. In germline, CDR1 is SGDLS, CDR2 YYNGEE. This CDR3 has 15 residues. The V gene lost 4 bases and the J gene lost 6 bases, with 19 bases spanning the gap. The CDR3 spells CASSLGLEVNAEAFF. The DNA for the CDR3 is TGTGCCAGCAGCCTGGGTCTTGAGGTCAACGCTGAAGCTTTCTTT.

The table lists this clone with a few counts. The V gene is TRBV9, the J gene TRBJ1-1; D unresolved. CDR1 SGDLS and CDR2 YYNGEE come from the germline V gene. V lost 0 bases, J lost 5 bases, and 14 bases lay in between. The CDR3 is 15 amino acids. CDR3 region: CASSVAVIGGTEAFF. The CDR3, as DNA: TGTGCCAGCAGCGTAGCTGTTATCGGAGGGACTGAAGCTTTCTTT.

This clone was found once. DNA for the CDR3: TGTGCCAGCACCCCAGCGGGGGGGACGAATCAGCCCCAGCATTTT. Protein sequence: CASTPAGGTNQPQHF. The chain combines TRBV6-1 with TRBJ1-5, with D possibly matching TRBD1 (5 bases). The V gene lost 7 bases and the J gene lost 4 bases, with 17 bases spanning the gap. Germline CDR1 reads MNHNS; CDR2 reads SASEGT. The CDR3 is made up of 15 amino acids.

The CDR3 sequence is CASTISSSYNEQFF. CDR3 sequence (DNA): TGTGCCAGCACCATATCGAGCTCCTACAATGAGCAGTTCTTC. The chain couples TRBV28 to TRBJ2-1; D is ambiguous. With 7 bases removed from V and 0 bases from J, the gap between germline ends came to 10 bases. This CDR3 is built from 14 residues. The germline V gene has CDR1 MDHEN and CDR2 SYDVKM.

V gene TRBV25-1 combines with J gene TRBJ1-1; 9 positions agree with TRBD1. The V gene's germline CDR1 is MGHDK and CDR2 SYGVNS. Losses at the gene ends were 3 bases for V and 0 bases for J; bases not matched to a gene: 5. The CDR3 runs to 16 residues. This CDR3 reads CASSEGQGFVNTEAFF. CDR3 nucleotide sequence: TGTGCCAGCAGTGAGGGACAGGGATTTGTGAACACTGAAGCTTTCTTT.

The CDR3 sequence: CASSPRTGRTGELFF. CDR3 nucleotide sequence: TGTGCCAGCAGTCCGAGGACAGGGCGTACCGGGGAGCTGTTTTTT. J is TRBJ2-2 and V is TRBV6-5; 8 positions agree with TRBD1. V shed 5 bases, J shed 5 bases, and the junction held 7 bases outside the gene matches. The CDR3 sequence is 15 residues long. Germline CDR1 and CDR2: MNHEY and SVGAGI.

The rearrangement links TRBV29-1 to TRBJ2-1, with TRBD2 matching over 8 bases. Trimming cost V 7 bases and J 0 bases; bases outside gene matches: 8. This CDR3 has 15 residues. The germline gives CDR1 SQVTM, CDR2 ANQGSEA. The CDR3 is CSASLLAGSYNEQFF. DNA for the CDR3: TGCAGCGCCTCACTTCTAGCGGGCTCCTACAATGAGCAGTTCTTC.

The CDR3 reads CASSMKVVRLTSQPQHF. In DNA form, the CDR3 reads TGTGCCAGTAGTATGAAGGTGGTGAGGTTGACGAGTCAGCCCCAGCATTTT. The chain employs TRBV19 and TRBJ1-5; unclear D gene. Trimming removed 3 bases from V and 6 bases from J, with 21 bases in between. In germline, CDR1 is LNHDA, CDR2 SQIVND (reference sequence). The CDR3 consists of 17 residues.

The chain joins TRBV2 to TRBJ1-2; 9 bases are a match to TRBD1. J was trimmed by 3 bases and V by 6 bases; bases with no gene match: 8. CDR1 and CDR2 (germline): SNHLY, FYNNEI. This CDR3 has 15 residues. CDR3 amino acids: CASRALRTGDYGYTF. The CDR3 DNA follows: TGTGCCAGCAGGGCACTTAGGACAGGGGACTATGGCTACACCTTC.

This clone has a handful of counts. The chain recombines TRBV30 with TRBJ2-5, with 7 bases that match TRBD1. Losses at the gene ends were 5 bases for V and 4 bases for J; bases not matched to a gene: 4. Germline V gives CDR1 GTSNPN, CDR2 SVGIG (reference sequence). There are 12 residues in the CDR3. CDR3 protein: CAWDTGAETQYF. CDR3 DNA: TGTGCCTGGGATACAGGGGCAGAGACCCAGTACTTC.

The chain employs TRBV29-1 and TRBJ2-3; 8 positions agree with TRBD2. From germline, CDR1 is SQVTM and CDR2 ANQGSEA. Trimming removed 6 bases from V and 0 bases from J; junction bases left unmatched: 20. The CDR3 runs to 19 residues. DNA for the CDR3: TGCAGCGTCACCAATCCTCGCCGGGGGGGGACTTCTAGCACAGATACGCAGTATTTT. Translated, it gives CSVTNPRRGGTSSTDTQYF.

The chain carries TRBV6-5 and TRBJ1-2; 9 bases are a match to TRBD1. After removal of 5 bases from V and 5 bases from J, the junction contained 6 bases not matched to a gene. Germline assignment: CDR1 MNHEY and CDR2 SVGAGI. The CDR3 sequence is 14 residues long. The CDR3 DNA follows: TGTGCCAGCAGTGAGGACAGGGGAGGATATGGCTACACCTTC. Translated: CASSEDRGGYGYTF.

The V call is TRBV5-6, the J call TRBJ1-5, with D possibly TRBD1 on 6 matching bases. The germline V gene has CDR1 SGHDT and CDR2 YYEEEE. The CDR3 loop spans 16 amino acids. The germline V and J ends were trimmed by 0 bases and 6 bases, with 16 bases remaining between them. The CDR3 protein is CASSLAKGGALQPQHF. CDR3 DNA sequence: TGTGCCAGCAGCTTGGCCAAGGGGGGGGCTCTTCAGCCCCAGCATTTT. Full variable domain (rest looked up from reference TRBV5-6 and TRBJ1-5): DAGVTQSPTHLIKTRGQQVTLRCSPKSGHDTVSWYQQALGQGPQFIFQYYEEEERQRGNFPDRFSGHQFPNYSSELNVNALLLGDSALYLCASSLAKGGALQPQHFGDGTRLSIL.

V gene TRBV5-6 combines with J gene TRBJ2-2, with D possibly being TRBD1 (8 bases). Germline V CDR1 and CDR2: SGHDT, YYEEEE. This CDR3 contains 15 residues. The V end lost 2 bases, the J end lost 6 bases, and 14 bases lay between the germline ends. The CDR3 nucleotides read TGTGCCAGCAGCTTTAGGACAGGGAGGGCCGGGGAGCTGTTTTTT. Amino acids: CASSFRTGRAGELFF. The full variable domain, completed using reference TRBV5-6 and TRBJ2-2, is DAGVTQSPTHLIKTRGQQVTLRCSPKSGHDTVSWYQQALGQGPQFIFQYYEEEERQRGNFPDRFSGHQFPNYSSELNVNALLLGDSALYLCASSFRTGRAGELFFGEGSRLTVL.